The entry below describes one TCR beta chain. Its antigen is unknown. Base qualities are not provided; no much larger clone lies one nucleotide away. The record originates from a study of cytomegalovirus exposure and HLA in healthy donors (dated by TCRdb to 2016 to 2017). Study-wide context: According to an earlier analysis of a few hundred of the donors, about 170 million T cells yielded 90 million to 140 million unique TCR beta sequences and approximately 300 Gb of sequence data. Class I and class II HLA loci were covered by the typing at four-digit resolution. A handful of DR-DQ haplotypes were handled as single units for association and clustering because linkage in the cohort was strong. In addition to the first cohort of approximately 650 subjects, a separate validation cohort of 100 to 150 different subjects was used. To predict cytomegalovirus infection status, the study brought together high-throughput TCR immunosequencing, statistical association of individual TCRs with disease status, and machine learning. The study was designed to test whether signatures of past pathogen exposure could be identified by cataloging public T cell receptors. The genetic ancestry cluster associated with self-reported Caucasian donors included 80% to 90% of the 398 genotyped donors. About 280 gigabases of sequencing data and tens of millions of unique TCR sequences made up an early release that covered 640 HLA-typed donors. To study patterns of TCR occurrence, a later analysis re-analyzed previously published TCR beta repertoires from 666 donors and added high-resolution HLA genotyping. Typing coverage varied by locus: roughly 629-640 donors for A, B, C, DRB1 and DQB1; 522 for DQA1; more than 600 for DPA1; around 450 for DPB1. Among about 390 genotyped donors of the cohort, an average of about 240,000 unique TCR beta nucleotide sequences were sequenced per donor, 15% to 20% of them non-productive. A later genetic analysis took genome-wide SNP genotypes for about 65% of the roughly 670 donors and used that subset as a discovery cohort. Using immunosequencing, the study profiled T cell repertoires from 500 to 800 subjects and related those repertoires to cytomegalovirus serostatus. Donor age, sex, ethnicity and CMV serostatus were compiled alongside the repertoire data. An earlier analysis of fewer than 750 of the donors used high-throughput TCR beta sequencing to judge whether each TCR beta V gene segment behaved as functional or pseudogenic. All discovery cohort repertoires had been generated on a single sequencing platform. Rather than drawing on any new phenotypic data, the later analysis identified candidate immune exposures from TCR beta sequences and the way those sequences occurred across donors.

In total, 600 or so healthy bone marrow donors made up the cohort. At the time of sampling, all cohort members were nominally healthy, though unrecorded immune exposures were likely present. The donor tested CMV seronegative and was one of the 352 seronegative cohort members. Each donor provided a peripheral blood sample, and peripheral blood mononuclear cells were used for TCR beta sequencing. The Qiagen DNeasy Blood Extraction Kit was used to extract genomic DNA from the blood cell samples. Findings and caveats that apply to the study as a whole: V-gene and J-gene trimming of TCR beta chains was associated with a missense DCLRE1C variant in a later genetic analysis, and the association was replicated in an independent cohort. Because the 87-base-pair reads could not distinguish some IMGT-functional V segments, including TRBV6-2 and TRBV6-3, those segments were excluded. In a later analysis, HLA-associated TCR beta chains were found to be more clonally expanded and to have lower generation probabilities than equally common non-associated chains. A later analysis reported that several top co-occurrence clusters appeared linked to parvovirus B19, influenza, CMV and Epstein-Barr virus. Sequencing depth was assumed to be roughly uniform across donors in the presence/absence analyses, though that assumption may not hold. When HLA alleles, especially DR and DQ, strongly co-occurred, attributing TCR associations to individual alleles was difficult. In a later analysis, most CMV-associated TCR beta chains were found to appear HLA-restricted, with HLA associations seemingly driven largely by CMV exposure. Across donors, most TCR sequences were observed very rarely, whereas some public TCRs were present in many individuals. A later analysis found that TCR association rates varied across HLA loci, with DRB1 alleles showing the most associated TCRs and HLA-C alleles the fewest. In the study, some 180 TCR beta chains were listed as associated with cytomegalovirus. Linkage disequilibrium might explain the correlated functional status among segregating V segments, but an unknown experimental factor could not be excluded. The classifier was reported to diagnose cytomegalovirus status with high specificity and sensitivity in both the original cohort and the validation cohort. In vitro tests confirmed that a few of the cytomegalovirus-associated TCR beta chains recognize cytomegalovirus antigens. A later genetic analysis reported fewer N-insertions in productive TCRs among donors in an Asian-associated ancestry cluster than the approximately 700-donor mean. Because HLA typing was missing for some donors at each locus, association tests included only the typed subset. The sequencing pipeline was judged likely to have produced a cluster of highly shared sequence variants as a technical artifact. In a later analysis, 16,951 TCR beta sequences were associated with specific HLA alleles at a false discovery rate of 0.05. Broadly in line with IMGT annotations, most TCR beta V segments showed up in productive rearrangements about 87% or about 30% of the time in an earlier analysis of 450 to 750 of the donors. A further reported finding was that TCR beta sequences accurately predicted the HLA-A and HLA-B alleles for most subjects in the first cohort. Roughly 17 rarely observed V segments, including chromosome 9 orphons, were excluded from the earlier analysis of about 600 of the donors because counts were too low. Immune exposure information for the cohort was limited to CMV serostatus. The authors suggested that the approach could potentially be extended to other disease states and immunological phenotypes. This cohort had only TCR beta chains sequenced, and the lack of alpha or paired-chain data limited which features could be detected.

Including cysteine and phenylalanine, the CDR3 has 12 amino acids. The read is trimmed to its CDR3 DNA, 36 bases read in frame from base 1. Cut back by 7 bases and 4 bases, the V and J ends lie 11 bases apart. CDR1 SGHVS and CDR2 FQNEAQ were looked up in the germline V gene. Receptors were amplified or captured by the immunoSEQ multiplex PCR assay. A mixture of 60 forward primers for TCR Vbeta segments and 13 reverse primers for TCR Jbeta segments was used in the multiplex PCR. The CDR3 region of rearranged TCR beta genes was amplified from genomic DNA by a multiplex PCR assay. The amplified TCR beta libraries were sequenced on the Illumina HiSeq System as 87-base-pair reads. In the authors' own workflow: In a later analysis, roughly 80 million unique TCR beta chains were counted across the 650 to 750 repertoires, and around 10 million of these chains were shared by at least two donors. To remove PCR and sequencing errors, raw reads were error-corrected and collapsed into unique sequences using a nearest-neighbor algorithm that merged closely related sequences. To assign V, D and J gene segments, CDR3 sequences were aligned to IMGT reference sequences. For a sequence to be retained, at least a six-nucleotide match to both a V gene segment and a J gene segment was required. A rearrangement was called productive if the CDR3 had no stop codons and remained in frame with V and J, and every other rearrangement was called non-productive. CDR3 was defined by IMGT convention, running from the second conserved V-encoded cysteine to the conserved J-encoded phenylalanine. Sequences without an unambiguous match to a single V gene segment were excluded from the earlier analysis of 450 to 650 of the donors. In an earlier analysis of more than 500 of the donors, a V segment was called functional when productive rearrangements were above 56.7%, and segregating when the standard deviation between donors exceeded 5%. A statistical classification framework was built to diagnose cytomegalovirus status from the catalog of TCR beta chain sequences. In a later analysis, V and J genes were assigned by comparing TCR nucleotide sequences against IMGT/GENE-DB human TR gene sequences. In a later analysis, CDR3 sequences and most-parsimonious VDJ recombination scenarios were assigned using the TCRdist pipeline. A later analysis defined each TCR beta chain by its CDR3 amino acid sequence plus V-gene family, and excluded reads lacking a unique V-gene family. As a way to deal with suspected cross-contamination and a sequencing artifact, a later analysis dropped 640 or so nucleotide sequences that were highly shared and had low generation probability. In a later analysis, a clonal expansion index was calculated for each public chain from normalized within-repertoire ranks of inferred template counts. A later analysis computed generation probabilities with a VDJ recombination model fitted to out-of-frame rearrangements, and checked the results against IGoR. In a later analysis, hypergeometric tests were used to score TCR-TCR, TCR-HLA and TCR-CMV co-occurrence, with a repertoire-size bias correction applied to TCR pairs. A later analysis estimated false discovery rates by permuting HLA or CMV assignments 20 times. In a later analysis, co-occurring TCRs were grouped using DBSCAN, and TCRdist sequence similarity was added for clustering within HLA-allele-positive subsets. Repertoires with fewer than 30,000 or more than 120,000 public chains were left out of co-occurrence clustering, as were four to six repertoires with anomalous nucleotide sharing. As stored in TCRdb, this immuneACCESS dataset retains in-frame rearrangements with V and J assigned. A fraction of the clones does not appear; measured against another copy, unresolved V genes explain less than half of the discrepancy, and the remainder lacks a known reason. The V and J calls and clone size come from that table; D and trimming were worked out from the DNA. Across this sample there are 90,000 to 120,000 clones, with approximately 76% seen only once. The ten top clones hold about 2% of the sample.

This TCR came from a man aged 18-30 years in good health and CMV-seronegative. Sequences were obtained from PBMCs. The V and J segments used are TRBV7-8 and TRBJ2-7; the D gene cannot be named for sure. CDR3 reads: CASTTFGYEQYF. The sequenced DNA is TGTGCCAGCACGACATTTGGGTACGAGCAGTACTTC.